This T cell receptor beta chain was obtained from a study of shared clonotypes between healthy human individuals. Study conclusions and caveats: Clonotypes shared by all four sorted-subset donors had higher generation probabilities than non-shared clonotypes. Richness estimates generally favored naive over memory subsets. Owing to a small donor count, the genetic and exposure-history diversity represented was limited.

On this clone itself: Its antigen is not identified.

Method: immunoSEQ multiplex PCR; TCRdb's copy keeps in-frame clones and lacks some. The repertoire includes about 380,000 clones, about 96% of them detected once, and approximately 0.3% sits in the top ten. CD8 memory merged CD45RO+ cells and CCR7-negative CD45RA+ TemRA cells into one population. The V gene's germline CDR1 is MDHEN and CDR2 SYDVKM. V shed 7 bases, J shed 7 bases, and the junction held 16 bases outside the gene matches. The CDR3 contains 16 residues. This rearrangement joins TRBV28 to TRBJ1-2, with TRBD1 identical over 9 bases. Input material: memory CD8+ T cells sorted from blood. Subset described: CD45RO+ cells pooled with CCR7-negative TemRA cells. The source of this sequence is a man aged 25 to 40 in good health. The CDR3 DNA reads as TGTGCCAGCAAGTTCGGGGACAGGGAAGTTTTCGGTGGCTACACCTTC. Translating it yields CASKFGDREVFGGYTF.